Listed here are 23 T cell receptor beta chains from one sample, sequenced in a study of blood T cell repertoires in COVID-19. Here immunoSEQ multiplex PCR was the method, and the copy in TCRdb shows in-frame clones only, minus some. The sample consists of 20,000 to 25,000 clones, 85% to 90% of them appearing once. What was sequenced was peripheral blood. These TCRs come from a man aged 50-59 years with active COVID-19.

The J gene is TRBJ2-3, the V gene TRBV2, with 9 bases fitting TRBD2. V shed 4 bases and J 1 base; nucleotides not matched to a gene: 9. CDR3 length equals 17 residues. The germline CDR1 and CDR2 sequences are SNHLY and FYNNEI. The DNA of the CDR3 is TGTGCCAGCAGTGTCCCCTCGGGACTAGCTGGCACAGATACGCAGTATTTT. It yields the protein CASSVPSGLAGTDTQYF.

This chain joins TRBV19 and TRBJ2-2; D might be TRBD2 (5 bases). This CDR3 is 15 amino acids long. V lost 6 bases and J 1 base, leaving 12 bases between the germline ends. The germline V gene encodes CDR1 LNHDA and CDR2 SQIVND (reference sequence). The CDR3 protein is CASSSPGMNTGELFF. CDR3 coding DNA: TGTGCCAGTAGCTCACCGGGGATGAACACCGGGGAGCTGTTTTTT. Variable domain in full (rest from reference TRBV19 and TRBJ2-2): DGGITQSPKYLFRKEGQNVTLSCEQNLNHDAMYWYRQDPGQGLRLIYYSQIVNDFQKGDIAEGYSVSREKKESFPLTVTSAQKNPTAFYLCASSSPGMNTGELFFGEGSRLTVL.

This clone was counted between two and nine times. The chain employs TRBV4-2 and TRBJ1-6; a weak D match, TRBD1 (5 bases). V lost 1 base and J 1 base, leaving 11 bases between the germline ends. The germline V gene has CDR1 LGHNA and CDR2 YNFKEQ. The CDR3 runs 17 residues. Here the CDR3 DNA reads TGTGCCAGCAGCCAAGGGCGACAGCTTTCCTATAATTCACCCCTCCACTTT. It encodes CASSQGRQLSYNSPLHF.

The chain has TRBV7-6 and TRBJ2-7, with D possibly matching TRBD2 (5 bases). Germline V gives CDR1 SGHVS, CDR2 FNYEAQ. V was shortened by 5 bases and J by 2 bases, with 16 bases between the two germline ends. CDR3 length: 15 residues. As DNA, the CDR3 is TGTGCCAGCAGCGCCCTTTCGGGGTCTACCTACGAGCAGTACTTC. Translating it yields CASSALSGSTYEQYF.

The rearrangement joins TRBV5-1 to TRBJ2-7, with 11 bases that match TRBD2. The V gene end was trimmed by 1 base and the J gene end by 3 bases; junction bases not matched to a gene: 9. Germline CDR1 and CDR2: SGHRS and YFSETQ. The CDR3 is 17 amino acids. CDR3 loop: CASSLTSGGATYYEQYF. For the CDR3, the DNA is TGCGCCAGCAGCTTGACTAGCGGGGGTGCGACTTACTACGAGCAGTACTTC.

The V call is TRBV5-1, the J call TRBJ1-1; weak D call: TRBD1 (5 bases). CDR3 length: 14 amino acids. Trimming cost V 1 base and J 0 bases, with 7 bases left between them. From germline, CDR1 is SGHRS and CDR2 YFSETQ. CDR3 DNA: TGCGCCAGCAGCTTGACAGGTTTGAACACTGAAGCTTTCTTT. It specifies CASSLTGLNTEAFF.

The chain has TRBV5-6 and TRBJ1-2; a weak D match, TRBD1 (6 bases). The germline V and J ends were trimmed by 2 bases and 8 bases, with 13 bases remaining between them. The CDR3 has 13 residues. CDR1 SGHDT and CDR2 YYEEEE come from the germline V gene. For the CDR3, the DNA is TGTGCCAGCAGCTTTAACAGGGTAGACGGCTACACCTTC. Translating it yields CASSFNRVDGYTF.

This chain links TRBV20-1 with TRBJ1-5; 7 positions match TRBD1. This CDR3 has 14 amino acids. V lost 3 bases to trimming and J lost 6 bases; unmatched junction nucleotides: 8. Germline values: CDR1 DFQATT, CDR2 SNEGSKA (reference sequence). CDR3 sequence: CSASNQGVPQPQHF. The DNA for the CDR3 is TGCAGTGCTAGTAACCAGGGGGTGCCTCAGCCCCAGCATTTT.

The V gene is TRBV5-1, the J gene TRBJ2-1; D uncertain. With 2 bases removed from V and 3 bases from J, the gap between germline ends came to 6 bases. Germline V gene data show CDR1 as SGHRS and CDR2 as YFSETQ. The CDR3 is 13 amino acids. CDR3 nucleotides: TGCGCCAGCAGCTTTATCGGCTACAATGAGCAGTTCTTC. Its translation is CASSFIGYNEQFF.

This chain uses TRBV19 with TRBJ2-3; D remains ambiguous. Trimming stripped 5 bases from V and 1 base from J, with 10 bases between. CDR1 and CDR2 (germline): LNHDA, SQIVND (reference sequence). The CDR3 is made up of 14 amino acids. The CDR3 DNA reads TGTGCCAGTAGTCAGCAGGTACGCACAGATACGCAGTATTTT. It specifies CASSQQVRTDTQYF.

CDR3 residues: CASSVSWGPTDTQYF. CDR3 DNA: TGTGCCAGCAGCGTATCCTGGGGGCCCACAGATACGCAGTATTTT. The rearrangement links TRBV9 to TRBJ2-3; perhaps TRBD1 as D (6 bases). The CDR3 runs to 15 residues. Trimming left V 1 base short and J 2 bases short, with 11 bases between. CDR1 is SGDLS, CDR2 YYNGEE, per germline.

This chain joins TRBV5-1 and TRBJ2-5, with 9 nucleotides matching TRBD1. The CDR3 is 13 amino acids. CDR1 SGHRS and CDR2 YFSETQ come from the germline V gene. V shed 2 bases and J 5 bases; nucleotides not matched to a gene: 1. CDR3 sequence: CASSLQGAETQYF. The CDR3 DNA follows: TGCGCCAGCAGCTTACAGGGGGCCGAGACCCAGTACTTC.

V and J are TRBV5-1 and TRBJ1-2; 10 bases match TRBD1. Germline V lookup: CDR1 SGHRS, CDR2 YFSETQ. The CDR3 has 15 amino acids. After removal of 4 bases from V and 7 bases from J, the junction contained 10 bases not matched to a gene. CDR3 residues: CASSTNLRDRGGYTF. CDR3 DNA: TGCGCCAGCAGCACAAATTTACGGGACAGGGGTGGCTACACCTTC.

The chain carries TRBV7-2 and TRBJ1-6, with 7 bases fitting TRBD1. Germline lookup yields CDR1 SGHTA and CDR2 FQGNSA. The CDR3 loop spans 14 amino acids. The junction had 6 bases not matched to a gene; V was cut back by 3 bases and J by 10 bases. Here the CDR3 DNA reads TGTGCCAGCAGCTTCGACAGGGCTCGGTCACCCCTCCACTTT. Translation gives CASSFDRARSPLHF.

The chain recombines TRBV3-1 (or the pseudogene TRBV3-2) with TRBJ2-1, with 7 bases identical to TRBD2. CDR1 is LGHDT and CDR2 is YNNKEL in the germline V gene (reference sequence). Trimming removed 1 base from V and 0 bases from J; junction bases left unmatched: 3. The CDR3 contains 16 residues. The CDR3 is CASSQGSGGSYNEQFF. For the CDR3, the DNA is TGTGCCAGCAGCCAAGGATCGGGGGGCTCCTACAATGAGCAGTTCTTC.

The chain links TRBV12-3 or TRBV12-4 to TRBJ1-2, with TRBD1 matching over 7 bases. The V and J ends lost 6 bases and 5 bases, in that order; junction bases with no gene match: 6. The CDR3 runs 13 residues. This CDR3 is CASSPGQQYGYTF. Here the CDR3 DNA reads TGTGCCAGCAGCCCGGGACAGCAATATGGCTACACCTTC.

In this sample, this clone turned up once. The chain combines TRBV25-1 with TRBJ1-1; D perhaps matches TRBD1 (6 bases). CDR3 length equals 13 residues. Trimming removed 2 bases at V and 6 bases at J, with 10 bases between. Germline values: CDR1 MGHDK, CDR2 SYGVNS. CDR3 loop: CASSEAGAAEAFF. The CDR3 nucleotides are TGTGCCAGCAGTGAAGCGGGGGCTGCTGAAGCTTTCTTT.

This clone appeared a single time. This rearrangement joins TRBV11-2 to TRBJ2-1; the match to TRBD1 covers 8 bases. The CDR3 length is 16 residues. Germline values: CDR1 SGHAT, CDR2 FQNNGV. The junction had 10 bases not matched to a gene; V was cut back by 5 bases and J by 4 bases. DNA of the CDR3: TGTGCCAGCAGCACTCTACAGGGGGAGGCTTACAATGAGCAGTTCTTC. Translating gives CASSTLQGEAYNEQFF. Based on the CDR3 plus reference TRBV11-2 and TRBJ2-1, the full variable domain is EAGVAQSPRYKIIEKRQSVAFWCNPISGHATLYWYQQILGQGPKLLIQFQNNGVVDDSQLPKDRFSAERLKGVDSTLKIQPAKLEDSAVYLCASSTLQGEAYNEQFFGPGTRLTVL.

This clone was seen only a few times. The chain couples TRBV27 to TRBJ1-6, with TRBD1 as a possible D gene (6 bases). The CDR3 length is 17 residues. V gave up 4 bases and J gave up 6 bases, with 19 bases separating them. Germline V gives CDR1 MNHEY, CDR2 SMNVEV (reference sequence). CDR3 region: CASSSLRGLSTNSPLHF. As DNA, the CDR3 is TGTGCCAGCAGTTCTTTGCGGGGGCTTAGTACTAATTCACCCCTCCACTTT.

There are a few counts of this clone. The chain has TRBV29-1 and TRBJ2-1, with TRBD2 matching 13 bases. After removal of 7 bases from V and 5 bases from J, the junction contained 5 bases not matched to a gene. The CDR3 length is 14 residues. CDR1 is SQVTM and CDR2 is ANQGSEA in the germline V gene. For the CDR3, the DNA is TGCAGCGCCCCGACTAGCGGGGGGAACAATGAGCAGTTCTTC. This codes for CSAPTSGGNNEQFF.

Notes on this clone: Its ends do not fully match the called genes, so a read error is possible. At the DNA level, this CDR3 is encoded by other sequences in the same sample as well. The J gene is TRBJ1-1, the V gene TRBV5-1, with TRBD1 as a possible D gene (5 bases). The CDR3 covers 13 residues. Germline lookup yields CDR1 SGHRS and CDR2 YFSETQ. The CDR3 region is CASRLDKNTEAFF. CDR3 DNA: TGCGCCAGCAGATTGGACAAGAACACTGAAGCTTTCTTT.

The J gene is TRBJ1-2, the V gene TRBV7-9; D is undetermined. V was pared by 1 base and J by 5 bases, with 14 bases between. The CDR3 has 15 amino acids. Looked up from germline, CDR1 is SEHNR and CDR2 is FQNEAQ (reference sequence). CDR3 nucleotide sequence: TGTGCCAGCAGCTTAGAAAATCAGGCAGCTTATGGCTACACCTTC. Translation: CASSLENQAAYGYTF.

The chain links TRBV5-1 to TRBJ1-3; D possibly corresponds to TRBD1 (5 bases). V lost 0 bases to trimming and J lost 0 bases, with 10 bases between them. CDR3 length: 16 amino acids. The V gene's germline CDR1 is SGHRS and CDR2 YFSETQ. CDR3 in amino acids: CASSLVGDFSGNTIYF. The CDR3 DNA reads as TGCGCCAGCAGCTTGGTTGGGGACTTCTCTGGAAACACCATATATTTT. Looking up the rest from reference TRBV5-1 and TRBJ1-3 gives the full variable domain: KAGVTQTPRYLIKTRGQQVTLSCSPISGHRSVSWYQQTPGQGLQFLFEYFSETQRNKGNFPGRFSGRQFSNSRSEMNVSTLELGDSALYLCASSLVGDFSGNTIYFGEGSWLTVV.